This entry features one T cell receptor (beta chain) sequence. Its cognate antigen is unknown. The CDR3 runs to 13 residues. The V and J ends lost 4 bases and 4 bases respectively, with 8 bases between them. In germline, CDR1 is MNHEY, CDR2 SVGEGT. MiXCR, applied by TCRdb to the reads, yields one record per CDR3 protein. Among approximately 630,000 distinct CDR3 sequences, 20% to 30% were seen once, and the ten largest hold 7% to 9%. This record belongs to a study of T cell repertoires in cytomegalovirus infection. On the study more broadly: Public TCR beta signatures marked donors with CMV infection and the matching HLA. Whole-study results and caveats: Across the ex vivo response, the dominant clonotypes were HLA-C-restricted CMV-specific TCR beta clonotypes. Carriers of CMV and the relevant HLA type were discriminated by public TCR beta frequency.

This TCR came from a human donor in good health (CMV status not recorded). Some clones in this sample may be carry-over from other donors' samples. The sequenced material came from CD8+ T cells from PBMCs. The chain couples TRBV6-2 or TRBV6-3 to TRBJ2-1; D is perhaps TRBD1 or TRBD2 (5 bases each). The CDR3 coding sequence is TGTGCCAGCAGTTGGGACCCATACAATGAGCAGTTCTTC. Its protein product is CASSWDPYNEQFF.